One and the same sample provided the 18 T cell receptor beta chains below, sequenced in a study of Ad26.COV2.S vaccination and SARS-CoV-2 variants. Treatment reported: approximately 18 received Ad26.COV2.S at low or high dose, single or two shots; a few received placebo; per-sample allocation not given. Samples were taken on day 63 after the first vaccine or placebo injection. Here immunoSEQ multiplex PCR was the method, and the copy in TCRdb shows in-frame clones only, minus some. The sample holds roughly 400,000 clones, roughly 90% seen once. The source was peripheral blood, collected in a trial of Ad26.COV2.S vaccine versus placebo. Receptors were obtained from a person aged 18-65 years who received the Ad26.COV2.S COVID-19 vaccine or a placebo.

This chain's CDR3 is CSAGDSYEQYF. The CDR3 coding sequence is TGCAGTGCTGGGGACAGCTACGAGCAGTACTTC. The J gene is TRBJ2-7, the V gene TRBV20-1; 7 positions agree with TRBD1. Per germline, CDR1 DFQATT and CDR2 SNEGSKA (reference sequence). The junction had 1 base not matched to a gene; V was cut back by 5 bases and J by 3 bases. This CDR3 contains 11 residues.

A few counts support this clone. This chain links TRBV4-2 with TRBJ1-4; D unresolved. The CDR3 is made up of 14 amino acids. Deletions cut 1 base from V and 5 bases from J, with 8 bases between. CDR1 and CDR2 (germline): LGHNA, YNFKEQ. CDR3 amino acids: CASSQGQNNEKLFF. For the CDR3, the DNA is TGTGCCAGCAGCCAAGGGCAGAACAATGAAAAACTGTTTTTT.

In this sample, this clone turned up once. V and J are TRBV7-6 and TRBJ1-6, with D unresolved. This CDR3 has 16 amino acids. Germline CDR1 is SGHVS and CDR2 is FNYEAQ. Trimming took off 1 base at V and 0 bases at J, with 7 bases between the two ends. In nucleotides, the CDR3 is TGTGCCAGCAGCTTAGACGCGAGCTCCTATAATTCACCCCTCCACTTT. Translating gives CASSLDASSYNSPLHF.

The J gene is TRBJ1-2, the V gene TRBV6-5; tentatively, D is TRBD1 (5 bases). The germline V gene encodes CDR1 MNHEY and CDR2 SVGAGI. The CDR3 covers 14 residues. V was shortened by 2 bases and J by 8 bases, with 15 bases between the two germline ends. The CDR3 DNA reads TGTGCCAGCAGTTACAGAAGTCGGGGGTGGGGCTACACCTTC. Translated: CASSYRSRGWGYTF.

The chain joins TRBV5-4 to TRBJ2-7; 7 bases map to TRBD1. V lost 5 bases, J lost 0 bases, and 5 bases stayed unmatched. This CDR3 comprises 14 residues. Germline V CDR1 and CDR2: SGHNT, YYREEE (reference sequence). The CDR3: CASRRKGASYEQYF. The CDR3 DNA sequence: TGTGCCAGCAGGCGGAAGGGGGCCTCCTACGAGCAGTACTTC.

The chain links TRBV30 to TRBJ2-4; D is uncertain. Germline CDR1 GTSNPN, CDR2 SVGIG (reference sequence). This CDR3 contains 13 residues. V was cut by 4 bases and J by 8 bases, with 15 bases left in between. In DNA, the CDR3 is TGTGCCTGGACCCTCACCGGTGGGGACATTCAGTACTTC. Its protein product is CAWTLTGGDIQYF.

Only one count was recorded for this clone. The same CDR3 also results from other DNA sequences found in this sample. The V gene is TRBV5-1, the J gene TRBJ2-7; TRBD1 matches at 9 bases. CDR3 length: 14 amino acids. The V and J ends lost 4 bases and 1 base, in that order; junction bases with no gene match: 3. The V gene's germline CDR1 is SGHRS and CDR2 YFSETQ. The CDR3 region is CASSPGQGSYEQYF. As DNA, the CDR3 is TGCGCCAGCAGCCCGGGACAGGGTTCCTACGAGCAGTACTTC.

This sequence joins TRBV3-1 (or the pseudogene TRBV3-2) and TRBJ2-6, with D perhaps given as TRBD1 or TRBD2 (5 bases each). CDR3 size: 15 residues. Germline V gene sequence: CDR1 LGHDT, CDR2 YNNKEL (reference sequence). Trimming shortened V by 4 bases and J by 2 bases, and 9 bases separated the two germline ends. The CDR3 nucleotides read TGTGCCAGCAGCCGACGAGGGGCTGGGGCCAACGTCCTGACTTTC. This codes for CASSRRGAGANVLTF.

The chain links TRBV29-1 to TRBJ1-5; possibly TRBD1 for D (5 bases). CDR1 and CDR2 (germline): SQVTM, ANQGSEA. The V gene lost 7 bases and the J gene lost 5 bases, with 15 bases spanning the gap. The length of the CDR3 is 13 residues. The CDR3, as DNA: TGCAGCGCCTCGGGGGGGAGGGATCAGCCCCAGCATTTT. Translated, it gives CSASGGRDQPQHF.

The chain uses TRBV5-5 and TRBJ2-5, with D perhaps given as TRBD1 or TRBD2 (5 bases each). Germline values: CDR1 SGHKS, CDR2 YYEKEE (reference sequence). This CDR3 has 12 amino acids. The V and J ends lost 4 bases and 4 bases respectively, with 8 bases between them. CDR3 region: CASSGGGETQYF. As DNA, the CDR3 is TGTGCCAGCAGCGGTGGGGGAGAGACCCAGTACTTC. The full variable domain, completed using reference TRBV5-5 and TRBJ2-5, is DAGVTQSPTHLIKTRGQQVTLRCSPISGHKSVSWYQQVLGQGPQFIFQYYEKEERGRGNFPDRFSARQFPNYSSELNVNALLLGDSALYLCASSGGGETQYFGPGTRLLVL.

This chain uses TRBV28 with TRBJ2-7; 12 bases are a match to TRBD2. The germline CDR1 and CDR2 sequences are MDHEN and SYDVKM. Trimming removed 2 bases from V and 3 bases from J; junction bases left unmatched: 8. The CDR3 is 17 residues long. The DNA for the CDR3 is TGTGCCAGCAGTTTAAACCGCTGGACTAGCGGGATCTACGAGCAGTACTTC. Its translation: CASSLNRWTSGIYEQYF.

This chain links TRBV7-2 with TRBJ2-7; 10 bases are shared with TRBD2. The CDR3 length is 18 residues. Germline CDR1 reads SGHTA; CDR2 reads FQGNSA. V dropped 2 bases and J dropped 3; count of bases not matched to a gene: 13. The CDR3 loop is CASSLMGASGSKGYEQYF. The CDR3 region has the DNA TGTGCCAGCAGCTTAATGGGGGCTAGCGGGAGCAAGGGCTACGAGCAGTACTTC. Drawing the rest from reference TRBV7-2 and TRBJ2-7, the complete variable domain is GAGVSQSPSNKVTEKGKDVELRCDPISGHTALYWYRQSLGQGLEFLIYFQGNSAPDKSGLPSDRFSAERTGGSVSTLTIQRTQQEDSAVYLCASSLMGASGSKGYEQYFGPGTRLTVT.

The rearrangement links TRBV9 to TRBJ2-7; possibly TRBD1 for D (9 bases). The germline V gene has CDR1 SGDLS and CDR2 YYNGEE. Trimming took 2 bases from V and 7 from J, leaving 25 bases between them. The CDR3 covers 17 residues. The CDR3 sequence is CASSVGAGGQGYREQYF. The CDR3 region has the DNA TGTGCCAGCAGCGTGGGTGCGGGGGGACAGGGTTATCGAGAGCAGTACTTC.

The chain is built from TRBV6-5 and TRBJ2-3; 8 bases fit TRBD1. V lost 4 bases and J lost 0; bases outside the gene matches: 3. The CDR3 loop spans 15 amino acids. Germline V gene sequence: CDR1 MNHEY, CDR2 SVGAGI. DNA for the CDR3: TGTGCCAGCAGTTCAGGGGGCAGTAGCACAGATACGCAGTATTTT. Translating it yields CASSSGGSSTDTQYF.

J is TRBJ1-2 and V is TRBV6-5; D is uncertain. The V gene's germline CDR1 is MNHEY and CDR2 SVGAGI. The CDR3 covers 11 residues. V dropped 8 bases and J dropped 2 bases, with 6 bases sitting between them. CDR3 in amino acids: CASGRNYGYTF. The CDR3 region has the DNA TGTGCCAGCGGGAGGAACTATGGCTACACCTTC.

In this sample, this clone turned up a few times. The chain has TRBV18 and TRBJ1-5; D ambiguous. Trimming cost V 1 base and J 3 bases, with 4 bases left between them. Germline V gene data show CDR1 as KGHSH and CDR2 as LQKENI. This CDR3 has 13 amino acids. The CDR3 DNA sequence: TGTGCCAGCTCACCACAGTTCAATCAGCCCCAGCATTTT. Its translation is CASSPQFNQPQHF.

CDR3 region: CASSLRLAEGREQFF. DNA for the CDR3: TGCGCCAGCAGCTTGAGACTAGCGGAGGGACGGGAGCAGTTCTTC. The J gene is TRBJ2-1, the V gene TRBV5-1; 9 positions agree with TRBD2. Germline lookup yields CDR1 SGHRS and CDR2 YFSETQ. V shed 1 base, J shed 10 bases, and the junction held 9 bases outside the gene matches. CDR3 size: 15 residues.

The CDR3, as DNA: TGTGCCAGCAGCCAAGGTAGTGCCTTGGACAGGGGGGGGTACGAGCAGTACTTC. It is translated as CASSQGSALDRGGYEQYF. This chain joins TRBV4-2 and TRBJ2-7, with 10 bases aligning to TRBD1. Germline CDR1 LGHNA, CDR2 YNFKEQ. Trimming removed 1 base from V and 4 bases from J; junction bases left unmatched: 13. The CDR3 loop spans 18 amino acids.